Following are 6 T cell receptor beta chains from one sample sequenced in a study of Ad26.COV2.S vaccination and SARS-CoV-2 variants. TCRdb keeps only in-frame clones here, not all; method: immunoSEQ multiplex PCR. Found here are 330,000 or so clones, 85% to 90% of them singletons; the top ten hold around 5.5%. The treatment: roughly 18 received Ad26.COV2.S at low or high dose, single or two shots; about 5 received placebo; per-sample allocation not given. Vaccine and placebo recipients were sampled on day 63 after the first injection. The starting material was peripheral blood, obtained in a trial of Ad26.COV2.S vaccine versus placebo. The receptors were gathered from a person aged 18-60 years who received the Ad26.COV2.S COVID-19 vaccine or a placebo.

The rearrangement uses TRBV5-1 and TRBJ2-3; D is unresolved. V lost 3 bases, J lost 4 bases, and 21 bases lay in between. CDR1 and CDR2 from the germline V gene are SGHRS and YFSETQ. The CDR3 has 17 amino acids. This CDR3 is CASSSPQLRLAADTQYF. Written as DNA, the CDR3 is TGCGCCAGCAGCTCGCCCCAACTAAGGCTGGCGGCAGATACGCAGTATTTT.

The rearrangement links TRBV6-2 or TRBV6-3 to TRBJ2-3, with 7 nucleotides matching TRBD2. Germline assignment: CDR1 MNHEY and CDR2 SVGEGT. The CDR3 runs 19 residues. Trimming took 0 bases from V and 2 from J; bases not matched to a gene: 14. The CDR3 coding sequence is TGTGCCAGCAGTTACTCTACCACTAGCGACACGGTTCTCACAGATACGCAGTATTTT. This gives the protein CASSYSTTSDTVLTDTQYF.

The gene calls are TRBV5-1 and TRBJ1-3; 9 nucleotides agree with TRBD1. The germline gives CDR1 SGHRS, CDR2 YFSETQ. The CDR3 has 15 amino acids. After removal of 0 bases from V and 7 bases from J, the junction contained 5 bases not matched to a gene. CDR3 region: CASSLGDRELNTIYF. The CDR3 bases are TGCGCCAGCAGCTTGGGGGACAGGGAACTGAACACCATATATTTT. The complete variable domain, with remaining parts taken from reference TRBV5-1 and TRBJ1-3, reads KAGVTQTPRYLIKTRGQQVTLSCSPISGHRSVSWYQQTPGQGLQFLFEYFSETQRNKGNFPGRFSGRQFSNSRSEMNVSTLELGDSALYLCASSLGDRELNTIYFGEGSWLTVV.

The chain uses TRBV4-1 and TRBJ1-5; TRBD1 might be the D (5 bases). Trimming removed 0 bases at V and 8 bases at J, with 8 bases between. Germline V gene lookup returns CDR1 MGHRA and CDR2 YSYEKL. The CDR3 is 13 residues long. The CDR3 DNA reads as TGCGCCAGCAGCCAAGACAGGGAGAAGCCCCAGCATTTT. It is translated as CASSQDREKPQHF.

V and J are TRBV27 and TRBJ2-6; 8 bases are shared with TRBD1. Germline CDR1 MNHEY, CDR2 SMNVEV (reference sequence). The CDR3 is made up of 17 amino acids. V lost 8 bases and J lost 4; bases outside the gene matches: 13. The CDR3 DNA reads TGTGCCAGCCAATCGACAGGGGTCTTACTCGGGGCCAACGTCCTGACTTTC. It codes for CASQSTGVLLGANVLTF.

The chain has TRBV13 and TRBJ1-1; weak D call: TRBD1 (6 bases). From germline, CDR1 is PRHDT and CDR2 FYEKMQ (reference sequence). The CDR3 is 15 amino acids. V was shortened by 6 bases and J by 1 base, with 15 bases between the two germline ends. The CDR3 DNA sequence: TGTGCCAGCAGGGGGGGACAATTAACGAACACTGAAGCTTTCTTT. This encodes CASRGGQLTNTEAFF. The full variable domain, with the rest looked up from reference TRBV13 and TRBJ1-1, is AAGVIQSPRHLIKEKRETATLKCYPIPRHDTVYWYQQGPGQDPQFLISFYEKMQSDKGSIPDRFSAQQFSDYHSELNMSSLELGDSALYFCASRGGQLTNTEAFFGQGTRLTVV.